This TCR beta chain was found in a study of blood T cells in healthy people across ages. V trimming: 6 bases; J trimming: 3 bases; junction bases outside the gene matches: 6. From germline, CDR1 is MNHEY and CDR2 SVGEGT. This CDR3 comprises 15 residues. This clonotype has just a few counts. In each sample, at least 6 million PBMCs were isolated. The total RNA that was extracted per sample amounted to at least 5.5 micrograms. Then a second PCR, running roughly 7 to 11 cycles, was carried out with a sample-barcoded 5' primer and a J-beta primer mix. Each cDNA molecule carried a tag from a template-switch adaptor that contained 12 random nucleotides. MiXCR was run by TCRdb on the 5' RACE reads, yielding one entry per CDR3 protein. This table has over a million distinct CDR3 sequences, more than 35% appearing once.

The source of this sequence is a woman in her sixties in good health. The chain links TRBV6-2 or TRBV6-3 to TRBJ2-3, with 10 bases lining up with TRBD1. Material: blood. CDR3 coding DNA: TGTGCCAGCAGACCCGGACAGGGGGGAACAGATACGCAGTATTTT. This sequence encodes CASRPGQGGTDTQYF.